A selection of T cell receptor beta chains follows, all from one sample in a study of OX40 agonist ivuxolimab in advanced cancers. Here immunoSEQ multiplex PCR was the method, and the copy in TCRdb shows in-frame clones only, minus some. The table shows approximately 92,000 clones, with 94% occurring only once. The sequenced sample was CD4+ or CD8+ T cells sorted from blood, obtained in a trial of the OX40 agonist ivuxolimab. The receptors were sampled from an adult with an advanced solid tumor such as melanoma, head and neck, liver or kidney cancer. Each CDR3 is given with its conserved first and last residue. Each record gives: clone size, D gene, V gene, J gene, CDR3 length, CDR3 DNA, CDR3 protein. The D gene is left open where the match is weak. Where a row states a size, it is once, few, many or the class of an expanded clone; other rows omit it.

clone_size: once; d_call: .; v_call: TRBV5-6; j_call: TRBJ2-3; cdr3_length: 13; cdr3_nt: TGTGCCAGCAGCTTAAGGGGGGCAGATACGCAGTATTTT; cdr3_aa: CASSLRGADTQYF
clone_size: once; d_call: TRBD1; v_call: TRBV5-5; j_call: TRBJ1-2; cdr3_length: 15; cdr3_nt: TGTGCCAGCAGCGACAACAGGGGGCTCGGCTATGGCTACACCTTC; cdr3_aa: CASSDNRGLGYGYTF
clone_size: .; d_call: TRBD1; v_call: TRBV11-2; j_call: TRBJ1-5; cdr3_length: 15; cdr3_nt: TGTGCCAGCAGCTTAGGTGGGGGACAGGGACAGCCCCAGCATTTT; cdr3_aa: CASSLGGGQGQPQHF
clone_size: once; d_call: TRBD1; v_call: TRBV5-4; j_call: TRBJ2-4; cdr3_length: 13; cdr3_nt: TGTGCCGCAACCGGGACAGGGGGGAACATTCAGTACTTC; cdr3_aa: CAATGTGGNIQYF
clone_size: .; d_call: .; v_call: TRBV28; j_call: TRBJ2-5; cdr3_length: 14; cdr3_nt: TGTGCCAGCAGTTTGGGCGGAGGGACGGAGACCCAGTACTTC; cdr3_aa: CASSLGGGTETQYF
clone_size: .; d_call: .; v_call: TRBV10-1; j_call: TRBJ2-1; cdr3_length: 13; cdr3_nt: TGCGCCAGCGGAGGTGGGGCTGGAAATGAGCAGTTCTTC; cdr3_aa: CASGGGAGNEQFF
clone_size: .; d_call: .; v_call: TRBV7-9; j_call: TRBJ1-2; cdr3_length: 17; cdr3_nt: TGTGCCAGCAGCCCACCCCCCGACCTCAGGGGTACTGATGGCTACACCTTC; cdr3_aa: CASSPPPDLRGTDGYTF
clone_size: .; d_call: TRBD1; v_call: TRBV29-1; j_call: TRBJ2-3; cdr3_length: 15; cdr3_nt: TGCAGCGTTGTCAGGACAGGGGCTAGCACAGATACGCAGTATTTT; cdr3_aa: CSVVRTGASTDTQYF
clone_size: .; d_call: TRBD1; v_call: TRBV11-2; j_call: TRBJ1-1; cdr3_length: 18; cdr3_nt: TGTGCCAGCAGCCCCGGGACAGCGTTCGGGTTTAGGAACACTGAAGCTTTCTTT; cdr3_aa: CASSPGTAFGFRNTEAFF
clone_size: once; d_call: TRBD1; v_call: TRBV28; j_call: TRBJ1-1; cdr3_length: 15; cdr3_nt: TGTGCCAGCAGTTTGATGGACAGGGACAGGACTGAAGCTTTCTTT; cdr3_aa: CASSLMDRDRTEAFF
clone_size: .; d_call: .; v_call: TRBV19; j_call: TRBJ1-2; cdr3_length: 13; cdr3_nt: TGTGCCAGTAGTATAGGGACTAACTATGGCTACACCTTC; cdr3_aa: CASSIGTNYGYTF
clone_size: .; d_call: TRBD2; v_call: TRBV11-3; j_call: TRBJ2-1; cdr3_length: 15; cdr3_nt: TGTGCCAGCAGCTTAGAGGGGAGGGCCCCTGTTGAGCAGTTCTTC; cdr3_aa: CASSLEGRAPVEQFF
clone_size: .; d_call: TRBD1; v_call: TRBV9; j_call: TRBJ2-1; cdr3_length: 16; cdr3_nt: TGTGCCAGCAGCATTACAGGGGGCCTTTCCTACAATGAGCAGTTCTTC; cdr3_aa: CASSITGGLSYNEQFF
clone_size: .; d_call: .; v_call: TRBV7-6; j_call: TRBJ2-1; cdr3_length: 15; cdr3_nt: TGTGCCAGCAGCCAAGGGCAGGCATTGAACAATGAGCAGTTCTTC; cdr3_aa: CASSQGQALNNEQFF
clone_size: .; d_call: TRBD1; v_call: TRBV6-1; j_call: TRBJ1-2; cdr3_length: 13; cdr3_nt: TGTGCCAGCAGTGAACTGAGGGGGCATGGCTACACCTTC; cdr3_aa: CASSELRGHGYTF
clone_size: .; d_call: TRBD1; v_call: TRBV18; j_call: TRBJ2-1; cdr3_length: 14; cdr3_nt: TGTGCCAGCTCACCACAGGGGGCCGGCAATGAGCAGTTCTTC; cdr3_aa: CASSPQGAGNEQFF
clone_size: .; d_call: TRBD1; v_call: TRBV5-4; j_call: TRBJ2-5; cdr3_length: 14; cdr3_nt: TGTGCCAGCAGCTTCACAGGGGGCCCAGAGACCCAGTACTTC; cdr3_aa: CASSFTGGPETQYF
clone_size: once; d_call: .; v_call: TRBV7-3; j_call: TRBJ2-1; cdr3_length: 15; cdr3_nt: TGTGCCAGCAGTTCCCCGGGGTGGGGCTACAATGAGCAGTTCTTC; cdr3_aa: CASSSPGWGYNEQFF